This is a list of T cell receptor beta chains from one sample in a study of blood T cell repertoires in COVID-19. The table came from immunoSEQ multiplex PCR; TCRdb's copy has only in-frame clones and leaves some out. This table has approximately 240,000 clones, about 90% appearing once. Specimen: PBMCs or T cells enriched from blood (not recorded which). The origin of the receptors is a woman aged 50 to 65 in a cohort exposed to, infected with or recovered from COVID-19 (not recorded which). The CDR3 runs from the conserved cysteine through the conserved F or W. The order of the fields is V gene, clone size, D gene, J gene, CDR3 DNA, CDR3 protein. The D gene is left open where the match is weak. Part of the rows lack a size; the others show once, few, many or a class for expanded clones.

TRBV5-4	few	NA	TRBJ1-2	TGTGCCAGCAGCACAGGTCTCTATGGCTACACCTTC	CASSTGLYGYTF
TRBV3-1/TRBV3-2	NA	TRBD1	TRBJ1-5	TGTGCCAGCAGCCCAGCCCACCAATACGGACAGGGGATGGGCAATCAGCCCCAGCATTTT	CASSPAHQYGQGMGNQPQHF
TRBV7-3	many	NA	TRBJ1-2	TGTGCCAGCAGCTTAGATAGTTCCGGCTATGGCTACACCTTC	CASSLDSSGYGYTF
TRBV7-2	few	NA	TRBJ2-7	TGTGCCAGCAGCGAGAAATACGAGCAGTACTTC	CASSEKYEQYF
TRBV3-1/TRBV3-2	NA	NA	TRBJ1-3	TGTGCCAGCAGCCAAGGACAGTACCTTGGAAACACCATATATTTT	CASSQGQYLGNTIYF
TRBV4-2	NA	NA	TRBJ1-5	TGTGCCAGCAGCCAGCCCGCGCCAGGGAATCAGCCCCAGCATTTT	CASSQPAPGNQPQHF
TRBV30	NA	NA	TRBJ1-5	TGTGCCTGGAGTGTACTGACAGGTAGCAATCAGCCCCAGCATTTT	CAWSVLTGSNQPQHF
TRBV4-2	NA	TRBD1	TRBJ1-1	TGTGCCAGCAGCCATTCTACTACCGGGACAGGGGGAGAAGCTTTCTTT	CASSHSTTGTGGEAFF
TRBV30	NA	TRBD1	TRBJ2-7	TGTGCCTGGAGTAACCCGACAGGGTCGGCCCACTACGAGCAGTACTTC	CAWSNPTGSAHYEQYF
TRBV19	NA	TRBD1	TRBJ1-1	TGTGCCAGTAGGGGACAGGGAGTATCAATAGCTTTCTTT	CASRGQGVSIAFF
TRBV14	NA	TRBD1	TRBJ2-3	TGTGCCAGCAGCCGGGACAGAGCAACAGATACGCAGTATTTT	CASSRDRATDTQYF
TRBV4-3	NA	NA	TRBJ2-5	TGCGCCAGCAGCCAAGCTTACAGGAGAGAGACCCAGTACTTC	CASSQAYRRETQYF
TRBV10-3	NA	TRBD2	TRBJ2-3	TGTGCCATCAGTGTATCGACTAGCGGGGGTACGTCAGATACGCAGTATTTT	CAISVSTSGGTSDTQYF
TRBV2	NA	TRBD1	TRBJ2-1	TGTGCCAGCAGTGAGGCAGGGGGCGGCGATGAGCAGTTCTTC	CASSEAGGGDEQFF
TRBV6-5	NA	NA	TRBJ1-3	TGTGCCAGCTTCCCGCCGGGGGGCACAGGAAACACCATATATTTT	CASFPPGGTGNTIYF
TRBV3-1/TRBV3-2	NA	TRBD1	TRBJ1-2	TGTGCCAGCAGCCACGACAGGGGCCATGGCTACACCTTC	CASSHDRGHGYTF
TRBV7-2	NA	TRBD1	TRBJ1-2	TGTGCCAGCAGCTCCGGGGCGGACAGGGTCTATGGCTACACCTTC	CASSSGADRVYGYTF
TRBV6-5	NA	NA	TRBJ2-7	TGTGCCAGCAAGAAAGACCGGAGCTCCTACGAGCAGTACTTC	CASKKDRSSYEQYF
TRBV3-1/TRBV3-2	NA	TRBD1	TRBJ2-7	TGTGCCAGCCGCCAACAGGGGGCCTACGAGCAGTACTTC	CASRQQGAYEQYF
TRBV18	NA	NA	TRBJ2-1	TGTGCCAGCTCGACCATACAGGAGGGCTCCTACAATGAGCAGTTCTTC	CASSTIQEGSYNEQFF
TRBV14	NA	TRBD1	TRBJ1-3	TGTGCCAGCAGCCAACGGCGCAGGGGGCCCTCTGGAAACACCATATATTTT	CASSQRRRGPSGNTIYF
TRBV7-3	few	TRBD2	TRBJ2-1	TGTGCCAGCAGCCAACTAGCGGGGGCATACAATGAGCAGTTCTTC	CASSQLAGAYNEQFF
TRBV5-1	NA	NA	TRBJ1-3	TGCGCCAGCAGCTTAGGACAGGGAAACACCATATATTTT	CASSLGQGNTIYF
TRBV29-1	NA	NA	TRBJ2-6	TGCAGCGTTGGTCTCTTATCTGGGGCCAACGTCCTGACTTTC	CSVGLLSGANVLTF
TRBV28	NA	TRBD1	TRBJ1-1	TGTGCCAGCAGTGCACCCCCGGGACAGGGCAAATTGAGGACTGAAGCTTTCTTT	CASSAPPGQGKLRTEAFF
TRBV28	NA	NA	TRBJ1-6	TGTGCCAGCAGTTTATCTGGACTACGGAATTCACCCCTCCACTTT	CASSLSGLRNSPLHF
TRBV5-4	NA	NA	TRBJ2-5	TGTGCCAGCAGCGCAAGGGGGGGCCAGGAGACCCAGTACTTC	CASSARGGQETQYF
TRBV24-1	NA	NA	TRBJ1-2	TGTGCCACCAGTGTAGGGGACTACTATGGCTACACCTTC	CATSVGDYYGYTF
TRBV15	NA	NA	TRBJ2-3	TGTGCCACCAGCAGAAAAAATCTAGGAGATACGCAGTATTTT	CATSRKNLGDTQYF
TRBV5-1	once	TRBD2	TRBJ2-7	TGCGCCAGCGGGGAGGGGAGGACCTACGAGCAGTACTTC	CASGEGRTYEQYF
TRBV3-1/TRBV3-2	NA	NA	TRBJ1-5	TGTGCCAGCAGCCTAGGACATAAGAATCAGCCCCAGCATTTT	CASSLGHKNQPQHF
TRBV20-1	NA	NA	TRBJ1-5	TGCAGTGCTAGTAGGGACTTCCCTGATCAGCCCCAGCATTTT	CSASRDFPDQPQHF
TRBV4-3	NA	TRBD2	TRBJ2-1	TGCGCCAGCAGCCAAGATCTGCGGGGGGACGAGTCTCCCCTTCCGTTCTTC	CASSQDLRGDESPLPFF
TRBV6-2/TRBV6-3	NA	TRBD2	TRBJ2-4	TGTGCCAGCAGTTACAGGACTAGCGGGGAAAACATTCAGTACTTC	CASSYRTSGENIQYF
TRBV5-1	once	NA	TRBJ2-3	TGCGCCAGCAGCTTAGGCGGGGAGTACGATACGCAGTATTTT	CASSLGGEYDTQYF
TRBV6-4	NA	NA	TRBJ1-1	TGTGCCAGCAGGAGAACAGGGTTCACTGAAGCTTTCTTT	CASRRTGFTEAFF
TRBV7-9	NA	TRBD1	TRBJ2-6	TGTGCCAGCAGCTTGTGGGACAGAAGTTCTGGGGCCAACGTCCTGACTTTC	CASSLWDRSSGANVLTF
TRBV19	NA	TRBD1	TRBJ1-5	TGTGCCAGTAGTCTGGTTCCGGACAGGGCTATGCAGCCCCAGCATTTT	CASSLVPDRAMQPQHF
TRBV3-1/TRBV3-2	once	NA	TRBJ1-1	TGTGCCAGCAGCCGCCTAAACCAGAACACTGAAGCTTTCTTT	CASSRLNQNTEAFF
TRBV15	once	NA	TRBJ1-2	TGTGCCACCAGCAGAGAATCAAGGGGGTATGGCTACACCTTC	CATSRESRGYGYTF
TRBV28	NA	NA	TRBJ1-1	TGTGCCAGCAGTCGGGGTTACACTGAAGCTTTCTTT	CASSRGYTEAFF
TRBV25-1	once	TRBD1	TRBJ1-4	TGTGCCACCGAGACAGGGGGCGGAAAACTGTTTTTT	CATETGGGKLFF
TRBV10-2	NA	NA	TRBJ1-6	TGCGCCAGCAGTGGGCAGGGTGGGAATTCACCCCTCCACTTT	CASSGQGGNSPLHF
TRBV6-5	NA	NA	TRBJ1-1	TGTGCCAGCAGCTCCACGGACAGAGAAGCTTTCTTT	CASSSTDREAFF
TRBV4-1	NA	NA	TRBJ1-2	TGCGCCAGCAGCCAGAGACACACTGATAACTATGGCTACACCTTC	CASSQRHTDNYGYTF
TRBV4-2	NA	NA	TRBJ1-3	TGTGCCAGCAGCCCTACAGCTCCGGGAAACACCATATATTTT	CASSPTAPGNTIYF
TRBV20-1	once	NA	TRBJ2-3	TGCAGTGCTAGTTTACTCGTCACAGATACGCAGTATTTT	CSASLLVTDTQYF